This T cell receptor (beta chain) was identified in a study of T cells in Graves' hyperthyroidism and ophthalmopathy. About this clonotype itself: A much larger clone lies one base from this, so it may be a read error.

TCR beta CDR3 regions were amplified from RNA. The HTBI primer set served for first-round RT-PCR of the TCR CDR3. TCRdb re-called the multiplex PCR reads with MiXCR, one entry per CDR3 protein. This table has 500,000 to 750,000 distinct CDR3 sequences, roughly 50% appearing once. CDR3 length equals 16 residues. CDR1 and CDR2 (germline): PRHDT, FYEKMQ (reference sequence). Trimming took 5 bases from V and 0 from J, leaving 16 bases between them. Sequences were obtained from peripheral blood or thyroid tissue (not recorded which). The sequence came from a young woman with Graves' hyperthyroidism. The chain joins TRBV13 to TRBJ1-1; tentatively, D is TRBD1 (5 bases). The CDR3 loop reads CASSLHRGELNTEAFF. In DNA form, the CDR3 reads TGTGCCAGCAGCCTACACCGGGGGGAGCTGAACACTGAAGCTTTCTTT.